The source of this T cell receptor (beta chain) is a study of blood T cells in healthy people across ages. With respect to this clonotype: Its cognate antigen is unknown.

Study observations and caveats: The unknown donor CMV status may have confounded expanded clonotype changes. The study regarded diversity estimates from one million T cells as underestimates.

It was with a sample-barcoded 5' primer and a J-beta primer mix that a second PCR of roughly 7 to 11 cycles was run. Sequencing yielded, for each sample, at least 2.5 million paired-end reads carrying CDR3. TCRdb re-called the 5' RACE reads through MiXCR, storing one row per CDR3 protein. The top ten clones hold just under 25% of a sample with some 550,000 distinct CDR3 sequences, around half of them seen once. The clonotype comes from a man aged 80 or over in good health. Sequencing input: blood.

The CDR3 nucleotides read TGTGCCAGCAGCTTAGTATCCGGGGAGGAAGCTTTCTTT. Translated: CASSLVSGEEAFF. The chain links TRBV7-2 to TRBJ1-1; D ambiguous. The CDR3 sequence is 13 residues long. V shed 1 base and J shed 8 bases, with 11 bases lying between them. The germline gives CDR1 SGHTA, CDR2 FQGNSA.